This entry concerns a single T cell receptor (beta chain). In this sample, this clonotype turned up many times. Its antigen remains undetermined. Qualities for individual bases were not recorded, and no much larger clone is one base off. The data derive from a study of regulatory T cells in long-lasting Graves disease (dated by TCRdb to the early 2020s). Describing the broader study: In the newly diagnosed Graves' disease group, patients had been taking antithyroid drugs for less than 3 months. The study took place in China and was registered as a clinical trial. Patients with persistent Graves' disease were compared with patients with newly diagnosed Graves' disease using TCR sequencing and RNA sequencing of peripheral blood. TCR sequencing covered some 13 persistent and 20 newly diagnosed Graves' disease patients, some 33 samples in total.

What the authors observed across the whole study: Sequencing and analysis were restricted to the TCR beta chain. Persistent patients shared more public clonotypes among themselves (around 3,000) than newly diagnosed patients did (more than 950). The small sample size was acknowledged by the authors as a limitation that may reduce accuracy. Lower TCR Shannon entropy and fewer highly expanded clones were observed in persistent Graves' disease patients than in newly diagnosed patients, which suggested clonal expansion. Peripheral blood alone was examined, since thyroid tissue, which constituted the primary lesion, could not be accessed. TRBV28, TRBJ1-2 and TRBJ2-5 were preferentially used in persistent disease, while TRBV20-1 and TRBJ2-1 were favored in newly diagnosed disease.

CDR1 and CDR2 (KGHDR, SFDVKD) derive from the germline V gene. V loses 6 bases at its end and J loses 7 bases; junction bases beyond the gene matches: 10. The CDR3 has 15 amino acids, counting the end cysteine and phenylalanine. The kept DNA is CDR3 alone, 45 bases in frame from the first base. What this sample's time point label stands for: newly diagnosed GD, antithyroid drugs for less than 3 months. For both TCR sequencing and RNA sequencing, RNA was extracted from PBMCs in TRIzol. The diagnosis of Graves' disease followed American Thyroid Association guidelines. Recruitment of patients was carried out at an endocrinology department in Xi'an, China. From each patient, approximately 9.9 milliliters of peripheral blood was collected into an EDTA anticoagulant tube. Ficoll Paque Plus density gradient separation was used to isolate PBMCs, and no further T cell sorting was performed. RNA quality was checked with an Agilent 2100 Bioanalyzer and agarose gel, and concentration with a NanoDrop 2000.

The library was built by means of multiplex PCR. The sequencer listed for this sample is Illumina HiSeq 4000. CDR3 regions were amplified by Arm-PCR with iRepertoire HTBI primers to construct TCR beta libraries. Before sequencing, the PCR products underwent gel purification. For the original study's pipeline: A total of under 80 TRBV and some 15 TRBJ segments were identified across samples and were used for gene usage analysis of CDR3 amino acid clonotypes. Filtered high-quality paired reads were merged into contigs using COPE and FqMerger. BLAST was used to align contigs to IMGT TRBV, TRBD and TRBJ reference genes, with CDR3 defined following IMGT. Clonotypes above 0.1% frequency were classified as highly expanded clones. Repertoire diversity was measured by Shannon entropy, and V-J evenness by the Gini coefficient. Clonotypes shared by more than one individual were considered public. The raw public reads went through TCRdb reprocessing: fastp at Q25, MiXCR clone calling, in-frame beta chains kept. Each entry is one CDR3 protein sequence, shown with its most common DNA and genes. The V and J calls and clone size come from TCRdb's table, not from the authors' own analysis. Counted in this sample were a few hundred thousand distinct CDR3 sequences; 15% to 20% of them appeared once. In total, the top ten clones hold approximately 20% of the sample.

The sequence was obtained from a female donor with Graves disease. Sequencing was performed on peripheral blood mononuclear cells (PBMCs), taken at new diagnosis, from a patient treated with antithyroid drugs. The chain links TRBV24-1 with TRBJ2-1, with 8 middle bases fitting TRBD2. The nucleotides read TGTGCCACCAGTCTTAGCGGGATGCCGGGGAATGAGCAGTTCTTC. It encodes CATSLSGMPGNEQFF.